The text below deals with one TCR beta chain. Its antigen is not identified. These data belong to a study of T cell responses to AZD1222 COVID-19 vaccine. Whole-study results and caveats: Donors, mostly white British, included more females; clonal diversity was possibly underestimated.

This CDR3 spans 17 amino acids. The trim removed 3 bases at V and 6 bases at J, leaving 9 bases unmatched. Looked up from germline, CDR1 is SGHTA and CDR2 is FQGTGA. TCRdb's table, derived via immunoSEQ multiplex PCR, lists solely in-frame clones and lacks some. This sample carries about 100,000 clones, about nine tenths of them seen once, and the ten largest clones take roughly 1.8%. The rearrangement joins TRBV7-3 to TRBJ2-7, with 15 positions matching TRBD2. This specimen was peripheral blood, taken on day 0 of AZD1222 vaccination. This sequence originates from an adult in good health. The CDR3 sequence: CASSLQPPGLAGGEQYF. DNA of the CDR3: TGTGCCAGCAGCTTGCAACCCCCGGGACTAGCGGGAGGCGAGCAGTACTTC.